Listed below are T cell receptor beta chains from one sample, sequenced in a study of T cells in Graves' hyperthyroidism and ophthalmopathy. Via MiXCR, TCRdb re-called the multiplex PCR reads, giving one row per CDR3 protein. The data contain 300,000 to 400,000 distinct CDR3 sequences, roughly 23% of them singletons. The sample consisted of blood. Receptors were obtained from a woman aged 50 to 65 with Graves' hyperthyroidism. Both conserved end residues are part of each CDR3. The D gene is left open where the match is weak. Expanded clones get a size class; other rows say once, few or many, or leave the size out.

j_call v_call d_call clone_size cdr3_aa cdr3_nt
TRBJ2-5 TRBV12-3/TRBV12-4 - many CASSLSGSETQYF TGTGCCAGCAGTTTATCAGGGAGCGAGACCCAGTACTTC
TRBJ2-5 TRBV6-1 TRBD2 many CASSEGWRGGPETQYF TGTGCCAGCAGTGAAGGGTGGCGGGGGGGCCCAGAGACCCAGTACTTC
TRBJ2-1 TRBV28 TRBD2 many CASSLYAGLAGQNNEQFF TGTGCCAGCAGTTTATACGCCGGACTAGCGGGGCAAAACAATGAGCAGTTCTTC
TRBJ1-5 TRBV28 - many CASSLTASDQPQHF TGTGCCAGCAGTTTGACGGCCTCGGATCAGCCCCAGCATTTT
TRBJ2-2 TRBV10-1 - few CASSGDNTGELFF TGCGCCAGCAGTGGAGACAACACCGGGGAGCTGTTTTTT
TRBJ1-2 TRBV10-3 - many CAISEGQLNYGYTF TGTGCCATCAGTGAGGGACAGCTTAACTATGGCTACACCTTC
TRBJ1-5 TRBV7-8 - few CASSLGPGQGSGQPQHF TGTGCCAGCAGCTTAGGCCCTGGCCAGGGTTCGGGTCAGCCCCAGCATTTT
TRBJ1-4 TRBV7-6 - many CASSRGPDWPLNEKLFF TGTGCCAGCAGCCGCGGACCTGACTGGCCCCTTAATGAAAAACTGTTTTTT
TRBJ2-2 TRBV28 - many CASSLGGTSTGELFF TGTGCCAGCAGTTTGGGCGGGACGAGCACCGGGGAGCTGTTTTTT
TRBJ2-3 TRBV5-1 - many CASSPDLADTQYF TGCGCCAGCAGCCCAGACCTAGCAGATACGCAGTATTTT
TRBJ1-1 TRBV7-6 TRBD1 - CASSLRQGFNTEAFF TGTGCCAGCAGCCTCCGACAGGGCTTCAACACTGAAGCTTTCTTT
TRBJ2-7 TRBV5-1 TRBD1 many CASSLWMTGTGFSYEQYF TGCGCCAGCAGCTTGTGGATGACCGGGACAGGGTTTTCCTACGAGCAGTACTTC
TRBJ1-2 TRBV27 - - CASKRWGEGGGYTF TGTGCCAGCAAGCGGTGGGGGGAGGGAGGTGGCTACACCTTC
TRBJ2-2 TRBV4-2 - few CASRRLGQQPSGELFF TGTGCCAGCAGGAGACTAGGGCAGCAACCTTCCGGGGAGCTGTTTTTT
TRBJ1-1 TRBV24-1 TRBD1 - CATSDRTGGNTEAFF TGTGCCACCAGTGATAGGACAGGGGGGAACACTGAAGCTTTCTTT
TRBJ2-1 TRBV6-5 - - CASSFSGEAYNEQFF TGTGCCAGCAGTTTTTCAGGGGAGGCCTACAATGAGCAGTTCTTC